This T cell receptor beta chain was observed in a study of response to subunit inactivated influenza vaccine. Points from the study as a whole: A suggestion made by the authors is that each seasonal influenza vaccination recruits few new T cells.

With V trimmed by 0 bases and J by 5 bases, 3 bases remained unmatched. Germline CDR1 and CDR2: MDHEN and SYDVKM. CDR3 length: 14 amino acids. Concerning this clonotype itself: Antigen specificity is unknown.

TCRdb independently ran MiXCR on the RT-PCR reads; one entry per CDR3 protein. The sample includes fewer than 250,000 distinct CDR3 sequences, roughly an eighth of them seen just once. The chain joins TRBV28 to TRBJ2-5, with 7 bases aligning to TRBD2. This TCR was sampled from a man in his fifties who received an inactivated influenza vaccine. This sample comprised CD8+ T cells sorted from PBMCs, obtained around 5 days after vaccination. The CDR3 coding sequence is TGTGCCAGCAGTTTATGGGGGGAGGGGGAGACCCAGTACTTC. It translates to CASSLWGEGETQYF.